These 27 T cell receptor beta chains originate from one sample sequenced in a study of blood T cell repertoires in COVID-19. TCRdb keeps only in-frame clones here, not all; method: immunoSEQ multiplex PCR. Found here are about 130,000 clones, 70% to 85% of them singletons; the top ten hold roughly 9.7%. Sequenced sample: peripheral blood. Every receptor here comes from a man between 60 and 75 years old who had recovered from COVID-19.

The chain carries TRBV4-3 and TRBJ1-3; D unresolved. Germline lookup yields CDR1 LGHNA and CDR2 YSLEER. The germline V and J ends were trimmed by 1 base and 0 bases, with 7 bases remaining between them. The CDR3 totals 15 residues. CDR3 in DNA: TGCGCCAGCAGCCAAGTTTCTTTCTCTGGAAACACCATATATTTT. Encoded protein: CASSQVSFSGNTIYF.

The chain links TRBV4-3 to TRBJ2-2; D perhaps matches TRBD1 (5 bases). The CDR3 consists of 16 residues. Germline V gene sequence: CDR1 LGHNA, CDR2 YSLEER. Deletions cut 0 bases from V and 2 bases from J, with 10 bases between. CDR3 sequence reads: CASSQDQGQNTGELFF. In DNA form, the CDR3 reads TGCGCCAGCAGCCAAGATCAAGGACAAAACACCGGGGAGCTGTTTTTT.

The J gene is TRBJ2-2, the V gene TRBV7-2; 7 positions match TRBD2. Germline values: CDR1 SGHTA, CDR2 FQGNSA. The V gene end was trimmed by 1 base and the J gene end by 8 bases; junction bases not matched to a gene: 7. The CDR3 extends over 15 amino acids. CDR3 DNA sequence: TGTGCCAGCAGCTTAGGGACTAGGCCTGGAGGGGAGCTGTTTTTT. Its protein product is CASSLGTRPGGELFF.

As for this clone: Other nucleotide sequences in the sample specify the same CDR3. The chain combines TRBV3-1 (or the pseudogene TRBV3-2) with TRBJ1-5, with a tentative D call TRBD1 (5 bases). CDR1 and CDR2 from the germline V gene are LGHDT and YNNKEL (reference sequence). This CDR3 is 14 amino acids long. Trimming took off 1 base at V and 7 bases at J, with 11 bases between the two ends. CDR3 DNA sequence: TGTGCCAGCAGCCAAGTGGCAGGGAACCAGCCCCAGCATTTT. Residues: CASSQVAGNQPQHF.

The gene calls are TRBV2 and TRBJ1-4; TRBD1 is a possible D gene (6 bases). Between the trimmed V and J ends, which lost 6 bases and 8 bases, there was a span of 19 bases. CDR3 length: 15 amino acids. Looked up from germline, CDR1 is SNHLY and CDR2 is FYNNEI. CDR3 sequence reads: CASSVDRMVGEKLFF. The CDR3 nucleotides are TGTGCCAGCAGCGTAGACAGGATGGTAGGGGAAAAACTGTTTTTT.

This sequence joins TRBV28 and TRBJ2-2; perhaps TRBD1 as D (6 bases). Germline CDR1 is MDHEN and CDR2 is SYDVKM. CDR3 length: 15 residues. The V end lost 3 bases, the J end lost 7 bases, and 15 bases lay between the germline ends. Here the CDR3 DNA reads TGTGCCAGCAGTTTGTTACAGGGAATTGGCGGGGAGCTGTTTTTT. It is translated as CASSLLQGIGGELFF.

This clone was seen only a few times. The chain recombines TRBV2 with TRBJ1-1, with D possibly TRBD1 on 5 matching bases. Between the trimmed V and J ends, which lost 9 bases and 4 bases, there was a span of 15 bases. Germline V gene lookup returns CDR1 SNHLY and CDR2 FYNNEI. The CDR3 extends over 13 amino acids. In DNA, the CDR3 is TGTGCCAGGGGAGGAGGGGAGGGCACTGAAGCTTTCTTT. This codes for CARGGGEGTEAFF.

This chain connects TRBV6-5 to TRBJ1-1, with a weak D call TRBD1 (6 bases). This CDR3 region has 13 residues. Between the trimmed V and J ends, which lost 2 bases and 5 bases, there was a span of 9 bases. The germline V gene encodes CDR1 MNHEY and CDR2 SVGAGI. The chain's CDR3 is CASSYEDRTEAFF. CDR3 in DNA: TGTGCCAGCAGTTACGAGGACAGAACTGAAGCTTTCTTT.

The rearrangement uses TRBV5-4 and TRBJ2-5, with TRBD2 as a possible D gene (6 bases). Between the trimmed V and J ends, which lost 4 bases and 2 bases, there was a span of 9 bases. Germline V lookup: CDR1 SGHNT, CDR2 YYREEE (reference sequence). There are 13 residues in the CDR3. The DNA for the CDR3 is TGTGCCAGCAGCACCGGGACTCAAGAGACCCAGTACTTC. Protein sequence: CASSTGTQETQYF.

This rearrangement joins TRBV7-9 to TRBJ1-6; the match to TRBD1 covers 7 bases. Germline values: CDR1 SEHNR, CDR2 FQNEAQ (reference sequence). The CDR3 is 13 amino acids. V shed 7 bases, J shed 7 bases, and the junction held 4 bases outside the gene matches. CDR3 residues: CASTGTENSPLHF. The CDR3 DNA sequence: TGTGCCAGCACCGGGACAGAGAATTCACCCCTCCACTTT.

This chain connects TRBV28 to TRBJ1-1, with a possible D match to TRBD1 (5 bases). V lost 6 bases, J lost 7 bases, and 12 bases lay in between. CDR3 length: 12 residues. Germline CDR1 reads MDHEN; CDR2 reads SYDVKM. CDR3 amino acids: CASSLEGREAFF. The CDR3, as DNA: TGTGCCAGCAGCCTGGAGGGGCGTGAAGCTTTCTTT.

V gene TRBV4-2 combines with J gene TRBJ2-3, with a possible D match to TRBD2 (6 bases). The CDR3 runs 14 residues. The V gene lost 4 bases and the J gene lost 1 base, with 9 bases spanning the gap. Germline CDR1 is LGHNA and CDR2 is YNFKEQ. This chain's CDR3 is CASSRGDGTDTQYF. The CDR3, as DNA: TGTGCCAGCAGCCGGGGGGACGGCACAGATACGCAGTATTTT.

CDR3 bases: TGTGCCAGCAGCTTTTTCTCAGGGGTACAGATCCAAGAGACCCAGTACTTC. Its protein product is CASSFFSGVQIQETQYF. This chain links TRBV7-2 with TRBJ2-5; D is possibly TRBD1 (6 bases). Trimming shortened V by 3 bases and J by 1 base, and 18 bases separated the two germline ends. The CDR3 is 17 amino acids. Germline assignment: CDR1 SGHTA and CDR2 FQGNSA.

This rearrangement joins TRBV19 to TRBJ1-5, with TRBD1 matching over 7 bases. The CDR3 totals 15 residues. Germline loops: CDR1 LNHDA, CDR2 SQIVND (reference sequence). V was pared by 7 bases and J by 2 bases, with 8 bases of the junction left unmatched. The CDR3 region has the DNA TGTGCCAGTACCCTGACAGGGATCGGCAATCAGCCCCAGCATTTT. Encoded protein: CASTLTGIGNQPQHF.

This clone was recorded once. The chain combines TRBV10-3 with TRBJ2-1; 8 bases agree with TRBD2. In germline, CDR1 is ENHRY, CDR2 SYGVKD. CDR3 length equals 16 residues. V gave up 0 bases and J gave up 8 bases; unmatched junction bases: 9. The CDR3 sequence: CAISESLGSGGDEQFF. CDR3 in DNA: TGTGCCATCAGTGAGTCTCTTGGGAGCGGGGGCGATGAGCAGTTCTTC.

This sequence joins TRBV5-1 and TRBJ1-6; no clear D gene. V was pared by 4 bases and J by 10 bases, with 18 bases between. In germline, CDR1 is SGHRS, CDR2 YFSETQ. This CDR3 is built from 15 residues. The CDR3: CASSRLPSLESPLHF. The CDR3 DNA reads TGCGCCAGCAGCCGACTTCCCTCGCTCGAGTCACCCCTCCACTTT.

The J gene is TRBJ2-7, the V gene TRBV7-9; D not certain. The ends were cut back, 5 bases at V and 4 bases at J, with 18 bases in the middle. The CDR3 spans 15 residues. In germline, CDR1 is SEHNR, CDR2 FQNEAQ (reference sequence). CDR3 DNA sequence: TGTGCCAGCAGCCCAGATATCACTCTCGGGTACGAGCAGTACTTC. Its translation is CASSPDITLGYEQYF.

The chain combines TRBV6-1 with TRBJ1-5, with D unclear. This CDR3 spans 13 amino acids. The V gene's germline CDR1 is MNHNS and CDR2 SASEGT. V lost 2 bases and J lost 5, with 7 bases in between. The CDR3 loop is CASSETPYQPQHF. CDR3 DNA sequence: TGTGCCAGCAGTGAAACACCTTATCAGCCCCAGCATTTT.

V usage is TRBV6-1 and J usage is TRBJ2-7, with 12 positions matching TRBD1. This CDR3 is built from 15 residues. Germline values: CDR1 MNHNS, CDR2 SASEGT. J was trimmed by 5 bases and V by 3 bases; bases with no gene match: 5. CDR3 bases: TGTGCCAGCAGTGAGTCCGGGACAGGGGGCCACGAGCAGTACTTC. This sequence encodes CASSESGTGGHEQYF.

V is TRBV7-2 and J is TRBJ2-7; 8 bases fit TRBD1. This CDR3 is built from 14 residues. In germline, CDR1 is SGHTA, CDR2 FQGNSA. After removal of 5 bases from V and 1 base from J, the junction contained 4 bases not matched to a gene. The CDR3 loop is CASSPGQASYEQYF. The CDR3 DNA sequence: TGTGCCAGCAGCCCGGGACAGGCTTCCTACGAGCAGTACTTC. Filled out from reference TRBV7-2 and TRBJ2-7, the complete variable domain reads GAGVSQSPSNKVTEKGKDVELRCDPISGHTALYWYRQSLGQGLEFLIYFQGNSAPDKSGLPSDRFSAERTGGSVSTLTIQRTQQEDSAVYLCASSPGQASYEQYFGPGTRLTVT.

Remarks on this clone: Germline and junction disagree at one end, which may indicate a read error. V and J are TRBV7-7 and TRBJ2-3; no definite D call. This CDR3 spans 13 amino acids. Germline V lookup: CDR1 SSHAT, CDR2 FNYEAQ (reference sequence). The CDR3 sequence: CASSSVYRDTQYF. As DNA, the CDR3 is TGTGCTAGCAGCTCCGTTTATCGAGATACGCAGTATTTT.

V and J are TRBV4-3 and TRBJ2-2; 13 bases map to TRBD2. V trimming: 3 bases; J trimming: 4 bases; junction bases outside the gene matches: 2. The CDR3 is 16 residues long. Germline-derived CDR1 and CDR2 are LGHNA and YSLEER. The CDR3 reads CASSHGLAGVTGELFF. DNA of the CDR3: TGCGCCAGCAGCCACGGACTAGCGGGGGTCACCGGGGAGCTGTTTTTT.

This clone was counted a single time. The chain carries TRBV9 and TRBJ2-5, with D maybe TRBD2 (6 bases). Trimming cost V 0 bases and J 0 bases, with 18 bases left between them. Per germline, CDR1 SGDLS and CDR2 YYNGEE. The CDR3 totals 18 residues. The CDR3 region has the DNA TGTGCCAGCAGCGTAGCTTATCAGCGGGCCCCGTACCAAGAGACCCAGTACTTC. Protein sequence: CASSVAYQRAPYQETQYF.

The V and J genes are TRBV2 and TRBJ2-2; TRBD1 is a possible D gene (5 bases). Germline loops: CDR1 SNHLY, CDR2 FYNNEI. V was shortened by 4 bases and J by 4 bases, with 10 bases between the two germline ends. This CDR3 spans 14 amino acids. The CDR3 DNA reads as TGTGCCAGCAGTGGTGGGGCCTCCACCGGGGAGCTGTTTTTT. This sequence encodes CASSGGASTGELFF.

The genes are TRBV5-1 and TRBJ2-7, with TRBD2 matching 10 bases. Losses at the gene ends were 0 bases for V and 2 bases for J; bases not matched to a gene: 2. The CDR3 totals 15 residues. The germline CDR1 and CDR2 sequences are SGHRS and YFSETQ. The CDR3 here is CASSLGSGGPYEQYF. The CDR3 nucleotides read TGCGCCAGCAGCTTGGGTAGCGGGGGGCCCTACGAGCAGTACTTC.

This CDR3 is CASSPTPSGNNEQFF. CDR3 DNA: TGCGCCAGCAGCCCAACCCCTAGCGGGAACAATGAGCAGTTCTTC. The chain has TRBV4-3 and TRBJ2-1, with 9 nucleotides matching TRBD2. V gave up 4 bases and J gave up 5 bases; unmatched junction bases: 6. Germline loops: CDR1 LGHNA, CDR2 YSLEER. This CDR3 region has 15 residues.

A few counts support this clone. The chain is built from TRBV3-1 (or the pseudogene TRBV3-2) and TRBJ1-1; 12 bases agree with TRBD1. The CDR3 has 17 residues. Losses at the gene ends were 1 base for V and 5 bases for J; bases not matched to a gene: 8. Per germline, CDR1 LGHDT and CDR2 YNNKEL (reference sequence). The CDR3 region is CASSQVWDRGPDTEAFF. Here the CDR3 DNA reads TGTGCCAGCAGCCAAGTGTGGGACAGGGGGCCAGATACTGAAGCTTTCTTT.